The 17 T cell receptor beta chains below come from one sample, sequenced in a study of T cell changes during pregnancy in multiple sclerosis. Clones were read by immunoSEQ multiplex PCR, and TCRdb kept only the in-frame ones, dropping some. The data contain roughly 60,000 clones, roughly 90% of them singletons. The specimen was peripheral blood, collected in the second trimester of pregnancy. Source of these receptors: a female donor with multiple sclerosis, enrolled in a pregnancy study.

For this clone: The same CDR3 also results from other DNA sequences found in this sample. J is TRBJ1-1 and V is TRBV5-1; D remains ambiguous. Germline values: CDR1 SGHRS, CDR2 YFSETQ. V was pared by 0 bases and J by 0 bases, with 9 bases between. The CDR3 is 15 amino acids. CDR3 DNA sequence: TGCGCCAGCAGCTTGGTGTCAGGCTTGAACACTGAAGCTTTCTTT. Amino acids: CASSLVSGLNTEAFF.

This chain connects TRBV6-5 to TRBJ2-7; 8 nucleotides match TRBD1. Trimming took 10 bases from V and 7 from J; bases not matched to a gene: 12. CDR1 and CDR2 from the germline V gene are MNHEY and SVGAGI. CDR3 length equals 13 residues. The DNA of the CDR3 is TGTGCCACCAGGGGACAGGAGGTGAGGGAGCAGTACTTC. Translated, it gives CATRGQEVREQYF.

This chain joins TRBV7-2 and TRBJ2-3; 10 bases fit TRBD2. With V trimmed by 5 bases and J by 6 bases, 5 bases remained unmatched. There are 14 residues in the CDR3. The germline CDR1 and CDR2 sequences are SGHTA and FQGNSA. CDR3 sequence reads: CASSASGRGDTQYF. The CDR3 DNA reads as TGTGCCAGCAGCGCTAGCGGGAGAGGCGATACGCAGTATTTT.

With regard to this clone: Other DNA sequences in the sample encode the same CDR3. V and J are TRBV25-1 and TRBJ2-7; D is possibly TRBD1 (5 bases). Trimming stripped 3 bases from V and 4 bases from J, with 7 bases between. The germline CDR1 and CDR2 sequences are MGHDK and SYGVNS. This CDR3 spans 12 amino acids. This chain's CDR3 is CASSDPGYEQYF. CDR3 nucleotide sequence: TGTGCCAGCAGTGATCCAGGGTACGAGCAGTACTTC.

V usage is TRBV21-1 and J usage is TRBJ2-7; TRBD2 was called by the table and not checked on the DNA. TRBV21-1 is described as a pseudogene. The CDR3 is 16 residues long. The DNA for the CDR3 is TGTGCCAGCAGCAGATCGTTGGGGAGGGGGGACTACGAGCAGTACTTC. Translation: CASSRSLGRGDYEQYF.

This clone has just one count. The gene calls are TRBV19 and TRBJ2-1; the match to TRBD2 covers 11 bases. The V and J ends lost 5 bases and 7 bases, in that order; junction bases with no gene match: 4. Germline CDR1 is LNHDA and CDR2 is SQIVND (reference sequence). The CDR3 covers 14 residues. The CDR3 loop reads CASSVAGGGNEQFF. For the CDR3, the DNA is TGTGCCAGTAGTGTAGCGGGAGGGGGGAATGAGCAGTTCTTC.

The chain has TRBV27 and TRBJ2-7; D is perhaps TRBD2 (6 bases). The CDR3 length is 14 residues. Trimming removed 7 bases at V and 7 bases at J, with 20 bases between. Per germline, CDR1 MNHEY and CDR2 SMNVEV (reference sequence). CDR3 residues: CASTFDGSPGEQYF. The CDR3 DNA is TGTGCCAGCACTTTTGACGGGAGCCCCGGAGAGCAGTACTTC.

The rearrangement uses TRBV19 and TRBJ2-1; 8 bases line up with TRBD2. Looked up from germline, CDR1 is LNHDA and CDR2 is SQIVND (reference sequence). This CDR3 spans 16 amino acids. The junction had 5 bases not matched to a gene; V was cut back by 1 base and J by 3 bases. The chain's CDR3 is CASSIGTSPLYNEQFF. In DNA form, the CDR3 reads TGTGCCAGTAGTATAGGGACTAGCCCTCTCTACAATGAGCAGTTCTTC. Full variable domain (rest looked up from reference TRBV19 and TRBJ2-1): DGGITQSPKYLFRKEGQNVTLSCEQNLNHDAMYWYRQDPGQGLRLIYYSQIVNDFQKGDIAEGYSVSREKKESFPLTVTSAQKNPTAFYLCASSIGTSPLYNEQFFGPGTRLTVL.

V gene TRBV7-9 combines with J gene TRBJ1-1; a weak D match, TRBD1 (5 bases). V gave up 11 bases and J gave up 0 bases, with 16 bases separating them. CDR1 SEHNR and CDR2 FQNEAQ come from the germline V gene (reference sequence). The CDR3 has 14 amino acids. The CDR3, as DNA: TGTGCCGGTGGGGTGGGACTATTGAACACTGAAGCTTTCTTT. Protein sequence: CAGGVGLLNTEAFF.

The chain uses TRBV13 and TRBJ2-1, with D perhaps TRBD2 (6 bases). Per the germline V gene, CDR1 is PRHDT and CDR2 is FYEKMQ (reference sequence). The CDR3 spans 14 residues. Trimming took 5 bases from V and 10 from J, leaving 18 bases between them. CDR3 loop: CASSPRTTHHEQFF. The DNA of the CDR3 is TGTGCCAGCAGCCCCAGGACTACACATCACGAGCAGTTCTTC.

The chain uses TRBV30 and TRBJ2-2; TRBD1 agrees at 8 bases. The CDR3 extends over 16 amino acids. Germline V gene data show CDR1 as GTSNPN and CDR2 as SVGIG (reference sequence). The V segment lost 2 bases and the J segment 4 bases; nucleotides outside the gene matches: 9. CDR3: CAWSLDGTGPTGELFF. DNA of the CDR3: TGTGCCTGGAGTTTAGACGGGACAGGTCCCACCGGGGAGCTGTTTTTT.

This rearrangement joins TRBV7-9 to TRBJ2-2; maybe TRBD1 (5 bases). This CDR3 is built from 14 residues. V lost 3 bases to trimming and J lost 4 bases, with 9 bases between them. Per the germline V gene, CDR1 is SEHNR and CDR2 is FQNEAQ (reference sequence). In DNA, the CDR3 is TGTGCCAGCAGCTTGGATCAGGGCACCGGGGAGCTGTTTTTT. The encoded protein is CASSLDQGTGELFF.

The chain's CDR3 is CASSPKGYRSNQETQYF. The CDR3 DNA reads TGTGCCAGCAGCCCAAAAGGGTACAGGAGCAACCAAGAGACCCAGTACTTC. V is TRBV11-2 and J is TRBJ2-5, with D maybe TRBD1 (5 bases). Per the germline V gene, CDR1 is SGHAT and CDR2 is FQNNGV. The CDR3 is made up of 17 amino acids. V was clipped by 5 bases and J by 0 bases, with 19 bases between them.

The rearrangement joins TRBV19 to TRBJ1-5, with 7 positions matching TRBD1. The germline gives CDR1 LNHDA, CDR2 SQIVND (reference sequence). The CDR3 spans 14 residues. V trimming: 4 bases; J trimming: 3 bases; junction bases outside the gene matches: 3. The CDR3 here is CASSTGQNNQPQHF. The DNA for the CDR3 is TGTGCCAGTAGTACGGGACAGAACAATCAGCCCCAGCATTTT.

The V call is TRBV23-1, the J call TRBJ1-2; D possibly corresponds to TRBD1 (6 bases). TRBV23-1 is an ORF for which the function is uncertain. This CDR3 is 13 amino acids long. The ends were cut back, 4 bases at V and 4 bases at J, with 10 bases in the middle. CDR3 amino acids: CASSRNRVYGYTF. CDR3 in DNA: TGCGCCAGCAGTCGGAACAGGGTCTATGGCTACACCTTC.

The gene calls are TRBV4-3 and TRBJ1-3; TRBD1 aligns across 10 bases. CDR3 length: 15 residues. V lost 2 bases, J lost 9 bases, and 7 bases stayed unmatched. The germline V gene has CDR1 LGHNA and CDR2 YSLEER. CDR3 sequence: CASSQSYRDRGTIYF. In DNA, the CDR3 is TGCGCCAGCAGCCAATCGTACCGGGACAGGGGCACCATATATTTT.

The gene calls are TRBV6-1 and TRBJ1-5, with 8 bases that match TRBD1. This CDR3 has 19 residues. Germline values: CDR1 MNHNS, CDR2 SASEGT. J gave up 0 bases and V 3 bases, and 13 bases lay outside the gene matches. The CDR3 sequence is CASSDKDRTGRNSNQPQHF. The CDR3, as DNA: TGTGCCAGCAGTGACAAAGACCGGACAGGGAGGAATAGCAATCAGCCCCAGCATTTT.